These 27 T cell receptor beta chains originate from one sample sequenced in a study of human thymus T cells. During corrective heart surgery, resections were taken, and the thymus tissue came from them. Profiled with immunoSEQ multiplex PCR; TCRdb holds only in-frame clones, not every one. The sample yields some 72,000 clones, 95% to 98% seen once. The sequenced sample consisted of thymus tissue. These TCRs come from a boy under three years old with a congenital heart defect but otherwise immunologically healthy.

The V gene is TRBV25-1, the J gene TRBJ1-1; no reliable D call. The CDR3 has 12 residues. Germline CDR1 is MGHDK and CDR2 is SYGVNS. V was trimmed by 7 bases and J by 5 bases, leaving 11 bases between them. The CDR3 protein is CASTEGQTEAFF. CDR3 in DNA: TGTGCCAGCACCGAGGGCCAAACTGAAGCTTTCTTT.

This sequence joins TRBV19 and TRBJ2-1, with a possible D match to TRBD2 (6 bases). V was cut by 2 bases and J by 5 bases, with 7 bases left in between. From germline, CDR1 is LNHDA and CDR2 SQIVND (reference sequence). The CDR3 covers 13 residues. The CDR3 loop reads CASSISGHNEQFF. DNA for the CDR3: TGTGCCAGTAGTATAAGCGGGCACAATGAGCAGTTCTTC.

This rearrangement joins TRBV27 to TRBJ1-1; perhaps TRBD1 as D (6 bases). The CDR3 is 18 amino acids. V was cut by 5 bases and J by 1 base, with 23 bases left in between. In germline, CDR1 is MNHEY, CDR2 SMNVEV (reference sequence). CDR3 DNA: TGTGCCAGCAGTCGGGACTCCCCGGGAAGGGGGGGGAACACTGAAGCTTTCTTT. It encodes CASSRDSPGRGGNTEAFF.

This clone appeared once. This sequence joins TRBV27 and TRBJ2-7, with D tentatively TRBD2 (6 bases). There are 15 residues in the CDR3. Deletions cut 4 bases from V and 3 bases from J, with 16 bases between. Per germline, CDR1 MNHEY and CDR2 SMNVEV (reference sequence). The CDR3 is CASSSGTDSLYEQYF. DNA for the CDR3: TGTGCCAGCAGTTCTGGGACTGACTCACTCTACGAGCAGTACTTC.

J is TRBJ1-2 and V is TRBV18; no definite D call. Germline V gene data show CDR1 as KGHSH and CDR2 as LQKENI. V lost 3 bases to trimming and J lost 6 bases, with 11 bases between them. CDR3 size: 13 residues. This chain's CDR3 is CASSPGGKNGYTF. CDR3 DNA sequence: TGTGCCAGCTCACCGGGCGGGAAAAATGGCTACACCTTC.

The rearrangement uses TRBV28 and TRBJ2-3; 8 nucleotides line up with TRBD1. The V gene's germline CDR1 is MDHEN and CDR2 SYDVKM. This CDR3 region has 15 residues. The J segment lost 4 bases and the V segment lost 5 bases, leaving 8 bases of the junction unmatched. CDR3 DNA sequence: TGTGCCAGCAGTGAAGGGCAGGGGGCTGCAGATACGCAGTATTTT. It codes for CASSEGQGAADTQYF.

The chain uses TRBV6-6 and TRBJ1-5; D is ambiguous. There are 14 residues in the CDR3. Germline assignment: CDR1 MNHNY and CDR2 SVGAGI (reference sequence). Trimming took 2 bases from V and 6 from J, leaving 11 bases between them. CDR3 loop: CASSYVAGPQPQHF. The CDR3 DNA sequence: TGTGCCAGCAGTTACGTGGCAGGTCCTCAGCCCCAGCATTTT.

The V and J genes are TRBV10-1 and TRBJ1-2; the match to TRBD1 covers 7 bases. The CDR3 is 13 amino acids. The germline gives CDR1 WNHNN, CDR2 SYGVQD (reference sequence). Unmatched junction bases numbered 4, after V lost 5 bases and J lost 4 bases. This CDR3 is CASSKEGAYGYTF. The CDR3 DNA is TGCGCCAGCAGTAAGGAGGGGGCCTATGGCTACACCTTC.

The genes are TRBV19 and TRBJ2-1, with TRBD2 matching over 7 bases. Germline V lookup: CDR1 LNHDA, CDR2 SQIVND (reference sequence). After removal of 4 bases from V and 14 bases from J, the junction contained 17 bases not matched to a gene. The CDR3 has 15 amino acids. CDR3 loop: CASSTGDGGRILKFF. For the CDR3, the DNA is TGTGCCAGTAGTACGGGGGATGGCGGGAGAATTTTGAAGTTCTTC.

The CDR3 sequence: CASSSARSGGRYETDTQYF. The CDR3 region has the DNA TGTGCCAGCAGCTCCGCCCGTTCGGGGGGCCGATACGAAACAGATACGCAGTATTTT. The chain employs TRBV7-2 and TRBJ2-3; TRBD2 might be the D (7 bases). The CDR3 is 19 residues long. The V and J ends lost 4 bases and 3 bases respectively, with 26 bases between them. CDR1 SGHTA and CDR2 FQGNSA come from the germline V gene.

The chain joins TRBV13 to TRBJ2-7; perhaps TRBD1 as D (6 bases). Germline assignment: CDR1 PRHDT and CDR2 FYEKMQ (reference sequence). V dropped 4 bases and J dropped 2 bases, with 24 bases sitting between them. The CDR3 has 18 amino acids. CDR3 coding DNA: TGTGCCAGCAGCTACTATATGGCCTGGGGGCCAGCCCCCTACGAGCAGTACTTC. Amino acid sequence: CASSYYMAWGPAPYEQYF.

The chain employs TRBV28 and TRBJ1-2; no clear D gene. The V gene lost 3 bases and the J gene lost 4 bases, with 12 bases spanning the gap. This CDR3 spans 14 amino acids. Germline-derived CDR1 and CDR2 are MDHEN and SYDVKM. CDR3 sequence reads: CASSLAGTIYGYTF. The CDR3 nucleotides read TGTGCCAGCAGTTTGGCGGGAACGATCTATGGCTACACCTTC.

This chain connects TRBV14 to TRBJ2-3; the D gene is possibly TRBD2 (5 bases). CDR1 is SGHDN and CDR2 is FVKESK in the germline V gene. This CDR3 has 13 amino acids. The V end was cut by 8 bases, the J end by 4 bases, with 13 bases between. CDR3 in DNA: TGTGCCAGCTCTGTAGCGTTTCCAGATACGCAGTATTTT. Protein sequence: CASSVAFPDTQYF.

This clone occurred a few times. The J gene is TRBJ1-5, the V gene TRBV28, with D uncertain. Looked up from germline, CDR1 is MDHEN and CDR2 is SYDVKM. There are 15 residues in the CDR3. The V end lost 3 bases, the J end lost 1 base, and 10 bases lay between the germline ends. Here the CDR3 DNA reads TGTGCCAGCAGTTTGGCAGGCATGAGCAATCAGCCCCAGCATTTT. This encodes CASSLAGMSNQPQHF.

The chain is built from TRBV15 and TRBJ2-3; TRBD2 matches at 7 bases. V was clipped by 5 bases and J by 6 bases; unmatched bases: 14. Germline loops: CDR1 LNHNV, CDR2 YYDKDF (reference sequence). The CDR3 is 16 residues long. CDR3 region: CATSSRGAGEGDTQYF. The DNA for the CDR3 is TGTGCCACCAGCTCCCGCGGGGCGGGAGAAGGGGATACGCAGTATTTT.

CDR3 bases: TGTGCCAGCAGCAAATTCGGGATAGGCGAGACCCAGTACTTC. Its protein is CASSKFGIGETQYF. The rearrangement links TRBV27 to TRBJ2-5, with D possibly matching TRBD2 (5 bases). Trimming cost V 6 bases and J 5 bases, with 16 bases left between them. Germline V lookup: CDR1 MNHEY, CDR2 SMNVEV (reference sequence). The CDR3 is 14 residues long.

The CDR3 here is CASSTPGHYTEAFF. The CDR3 DNA reads TGTGCCAGCAGCACCCCGGGACACTACACTGAAGCTTTCTTT. The chain recombines TRBV7-2 with TRBJ1-1; tentatively, D is TRBD1 (6 bases). V gave up 5 bases and J gave up 3 bases, with 13 bases separating them. This CDR3 contains 14 residues. Germline loops: CDR1 SGHTA, CDR2 FQGNSA.

This sequence joins TRBV11-2 and TRBJ2-1; no clear D gene. Deletions cut 7 bases from V and 8 bases from J, with 12 bases between. Germline CDR1 reads SGHAT; CDR2 reads FQNNGV. CDR3 length: 12 amino acids. The CDR3 bases are TGTGCCAGCACCGGCAAATGGGATGAGCAGTTCTTC. Its protein is CASTGKWDEQFF.

J is TRBJ1-1 and V is TRBV9, with 9 bases identical to TRBD1. Trimming at V came to 4 bases and at J to 2 bases, leaving 12 bases not matched to a gene. This CDR3 has 17 amino acids. Germline V gives CDR1 SGDLS, CDR2 YYNGEE. This CDR3 reads CASSPRPWDRANTEAFF. The CDR3 region has the DNA TGTGCCAGCAGCCCCCGACCATGGGACAGGGCTAACACTGAAGCTTTCTTT.

This CDR3 reads CASSASGTSVAKNIQYF. CDR3 sequence (DNA): TGTGCCAGCAGCGCCTCCGGGACTAGCGTCGCCAAAAACATTCAGTACTTC. This chain connects TRBV5-4 to TRBJ2-4, with 10 bases identical to TRBD2. Germline assignment: CDR1 SGHNT and CDR2 YYREEE (reference sequence). V gave up 4 bases and J gave up 1 base; unmatched junction bases: 8. The CDR3 has 17 residues.

The rearrangement uses TRBV27 and TRBJ2-7; D is possibly TRBD2 (5 bases). This CDR3 region has 13 residues. The V gene's germline CDR1 is MNHEY and CDR2 SMNVEV (reference sequence). V lost 5 bases to trimming and J lost 2 bases, with 10 bases between them. The CDR3 DNA reads as TGTGCCAGCAGTCGTGGGAGTCCCTACGAGCAGTACTTC. Protein sequence: CASSRGSPYEQYF.

The V gene is TRBV7-9, the J gene TRBJ2-6, with D uncertain. The CDR3 consists of 15 residues. Germline V CDR1 and CDR2: SEHNR, FQNEAQ (reference sequence). V was shortened by 1 base and J by 2 bases, with 6 bases between the two germline ends. CDR3 amino acids: CASSLGLAGANVLTF. In DNA, the CDR3 is TGTGCCAGCAGCTTAGGCCTAGCTGGGGCCAACGTCCTGACTTTC.

CDR3 protein: CASSQPPGLAGPGELFF. The DNA of the CDR3 is TGCGCCAGCAGTCAACCACCGGGACTAGCGGGCCCCGGGGAGCTGTTTTTT. This chain links TRBV23-1 with TRBJ2-2, with 12 bases lining up with TRBD2. TRBV23-1 is flagged as an ORF with uncertain function. The CDR3 loop spans 17 amino acids. Germline trimming cut 2 bases from V and 6 bases from J; bases unmatched to any gene: 7.

J is TRBJ1-1 and V is TRBV10-1; 7 bases are a match to TRBD1. The trim removed 5 bases at V and 0 bases at J, leaving 9 bases unmatched. Germline V gene sequence: CDR1 WNHNN, CDR2 SYGVQD (reference sequence). The CDR3 length is 16 residues. In DNA, the CDR3 is TGCGCCAGCAGTCTCCCGGGACAGCCGATGAACACTGAAGCTTTCTTT. Translated: CASSLPGQPMNTEAFF.

This clone was detected only once. This chain links TRBV7-6 with TRBJ2-2; tentatively, D is TRBD1 (6 bases). Germline V gene lookup returns CDR1 SGHVS and CDR2 FNYEAQ. This CDR3 spans 21 amino acids. Trimming left V 5 bases short and J 2 bases short, with 30 bases between. The CDR3 spells CASSPAFRHREKGFNTGELFF. The CDR3, as DNA: TGTGCCAGCAGCCCCGCCTTCCGGCACAGGGAAAAAGGTTTCAACACCGGGGAGCTGTTTTTT.

The chain combines TRBV27 with TRBJ1-1; 7 bases are a match to TRBD1. This CDR3 has 13 amino acids. After removal of 7 bases from V and 6 bases from J, the junction contained 8 bases not matched to a gene. The germline V gene encodes CDR1 MNHEY and CDR2 SMNVEV (reference sequence). The CDR3 DNA follows: TGTGCCAGCAAAATACAGGGGTCCCCTGAAGCTTTCTTT. This encodes CASKIQGSPEAFF.

This chain joins TRBV11-2 and TRBJ2-5, with D perhaps TRBD1 (7 bases). This CDR3 has 16 amino acids. Trimming shortened V by 5 bases and J by 7 bases, and 23 bases separated the two germline ends. Germline-derived CDR1 and CDR2 are SGHAT and FQNNGV. CDR3 region: CASSLGGQAAGGTQYF. As DNA, the CDR3 is TGTGCCAGCAGCCTCGGGGGTCAGGCGGCAGGGGGGACCCAGTACTTC.